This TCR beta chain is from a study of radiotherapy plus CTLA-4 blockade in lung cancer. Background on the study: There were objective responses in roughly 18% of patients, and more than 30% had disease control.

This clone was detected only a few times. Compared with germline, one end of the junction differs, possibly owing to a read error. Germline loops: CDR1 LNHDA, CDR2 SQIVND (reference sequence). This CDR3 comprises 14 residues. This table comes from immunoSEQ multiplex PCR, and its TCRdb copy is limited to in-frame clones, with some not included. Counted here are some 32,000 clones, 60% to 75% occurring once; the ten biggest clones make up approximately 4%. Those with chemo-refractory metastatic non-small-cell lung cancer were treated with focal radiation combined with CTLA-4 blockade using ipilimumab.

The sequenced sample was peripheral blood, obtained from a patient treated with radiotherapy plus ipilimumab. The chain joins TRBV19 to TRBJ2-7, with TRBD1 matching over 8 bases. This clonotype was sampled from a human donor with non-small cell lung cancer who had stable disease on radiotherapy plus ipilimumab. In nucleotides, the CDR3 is TGTGCCAGTAGTTTGGGGACAGGCTCCCACGAGCAGTACTTC. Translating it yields CASSLGTGSHEQYF.